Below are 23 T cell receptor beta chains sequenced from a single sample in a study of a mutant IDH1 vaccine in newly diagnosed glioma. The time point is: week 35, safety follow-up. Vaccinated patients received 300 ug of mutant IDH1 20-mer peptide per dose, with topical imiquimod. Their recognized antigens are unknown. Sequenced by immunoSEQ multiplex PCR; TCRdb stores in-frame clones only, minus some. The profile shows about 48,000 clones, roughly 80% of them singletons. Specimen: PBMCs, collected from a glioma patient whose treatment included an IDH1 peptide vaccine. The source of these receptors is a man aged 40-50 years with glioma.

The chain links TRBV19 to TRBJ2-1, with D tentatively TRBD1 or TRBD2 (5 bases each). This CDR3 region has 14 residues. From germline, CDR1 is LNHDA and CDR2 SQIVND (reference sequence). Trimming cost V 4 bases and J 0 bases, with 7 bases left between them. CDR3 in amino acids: CASSKGSSYNEQFF. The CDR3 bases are TGTGCCAGTAGTAAGGGGAGCTCCTACAATGAGCAGTTCTTC.

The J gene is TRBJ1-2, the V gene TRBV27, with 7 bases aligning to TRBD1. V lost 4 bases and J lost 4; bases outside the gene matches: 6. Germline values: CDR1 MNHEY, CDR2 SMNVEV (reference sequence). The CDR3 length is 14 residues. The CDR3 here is CASSWTAGGYGYTF. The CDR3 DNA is TGTGCCAGCAGTTGGACGGCAGGGGGCTATGGCTACACCTTC.

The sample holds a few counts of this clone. The CDR3: CAWTVRGGSYNSPLHF. CDR3 in DNA: TGTGCCTGGACTGTGAGGGGCGGATCCTATAATTCACCCCTCCACTTT. The J gene is TRBJ1-6, the V gene TRBV30; tentatively, D is TRBD1 (5 bases). V was trimmed by 4 bases and J by 1 base, leaving 14 bases between them. This CDR3 comprises 16 residues. Germline V gives CDR1 GTSNPN, CDR2 SVGIG (reference sequence).

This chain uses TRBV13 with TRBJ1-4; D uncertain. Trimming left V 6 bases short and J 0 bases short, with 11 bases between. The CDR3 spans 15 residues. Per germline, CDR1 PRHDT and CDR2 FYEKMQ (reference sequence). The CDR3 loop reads CASSFGRATNEKLFF. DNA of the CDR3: TGTGCCAGCAGTTTCGGACGGGCAACTAATGAAAAACTGTTTTTT.

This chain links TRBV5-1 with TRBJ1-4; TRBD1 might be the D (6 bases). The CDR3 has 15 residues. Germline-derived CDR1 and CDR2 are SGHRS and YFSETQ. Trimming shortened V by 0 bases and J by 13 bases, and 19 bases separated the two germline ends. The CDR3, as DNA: TGCGCCAGCAGCTTGGCGGGGGCTGGCATGGACGGACTGTTTTTT. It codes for CASSLAGAGMDGLFF. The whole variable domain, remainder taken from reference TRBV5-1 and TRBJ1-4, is KAGVTQTPRYLIKTRGQQVTLSCSPISGHRSVSWYQQTPGQGLQFLFEYFSETQRNKGNFPGRFSGRQFSNSRSEMNVSTLELGDSALYLCASSLAGAGMDGLFFGSGTQLSVL.

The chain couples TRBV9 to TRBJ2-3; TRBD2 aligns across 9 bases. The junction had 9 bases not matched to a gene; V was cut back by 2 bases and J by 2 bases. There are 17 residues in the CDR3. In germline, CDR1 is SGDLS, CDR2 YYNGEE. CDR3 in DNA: TGTGCCAGCAGCGTGGCTAGCGGGGCCTCTTACACAGATACGCAGTATTTT. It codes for CASSVASGASYTDTQYF.

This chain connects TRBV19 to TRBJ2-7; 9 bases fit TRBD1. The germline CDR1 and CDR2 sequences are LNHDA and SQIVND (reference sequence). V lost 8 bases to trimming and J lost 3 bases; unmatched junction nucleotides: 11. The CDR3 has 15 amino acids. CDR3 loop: CASARSGTGSYEQYF. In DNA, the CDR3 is TGTGCCAGTGCGAGGTCCGGGACAGGGAGCTACGAGCAGTACTTC. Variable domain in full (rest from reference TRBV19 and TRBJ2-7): DGGITQSPKYLFRKEGQNVTLSCEQNLNHDAMYWYRQDPGQGLRLIYYSQIVNDFQKGDIAEGYSVSREKKESFPLTVTSAQKNPTAFYLCASARSGTGSYEQYFGPGTRLTVT.

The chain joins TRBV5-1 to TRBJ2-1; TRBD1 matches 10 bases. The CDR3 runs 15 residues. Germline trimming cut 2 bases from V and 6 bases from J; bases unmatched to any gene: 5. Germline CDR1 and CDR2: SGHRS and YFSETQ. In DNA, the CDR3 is TGCGCCAGCAGCTTCGATGGGACAGGGGTCAATGAGCAGTTCTTC. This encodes CASSFDGTGVNEQFF. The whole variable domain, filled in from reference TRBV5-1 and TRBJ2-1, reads KAGVTQTPRYLIKTRGQQVTLSCSPISGHRSVSWYQQTPGQGLQFLFEYFSETQRNKGNFPGRFSGRQFSNSRSEMNVSTLELGDSALYLCASSFDGTGVNEQFFGPGTRLTVL.

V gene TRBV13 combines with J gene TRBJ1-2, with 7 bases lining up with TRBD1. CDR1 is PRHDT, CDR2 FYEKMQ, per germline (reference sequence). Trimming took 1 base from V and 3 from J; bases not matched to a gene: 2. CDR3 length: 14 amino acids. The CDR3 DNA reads TGTGCCAGCAGCTTAGCAGGGGGTGACTATGGCTACACCTTC. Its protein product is CASSLAGGDYGYTF.

This CDR3 reads CASSRRGNTEAFF. CDR3 bases: TGTGCCAGTAGTCGTAGGGGCAACACTGAAGCTTTCTTT. V usage is TRBV19 and J usage is TRBJ1-1, with a possible D match to TRBD1 (5 bases). Germline V gene data show CDR1 as LNHDA and CDR2 as SQIVND (reference sequence). The ends were cut back, 5 bases at V and 2 bases at J, with 9 bases in the middle. This CDR3 has 13 residues.

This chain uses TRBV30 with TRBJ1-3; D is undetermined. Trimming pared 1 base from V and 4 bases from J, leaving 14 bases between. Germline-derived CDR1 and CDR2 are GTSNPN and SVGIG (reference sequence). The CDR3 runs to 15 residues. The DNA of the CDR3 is TGTGCCTGGAGTGACAGACACCAGCTCGGAAACACCATATATTTT. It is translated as CAWSDRHQLGNTIYF. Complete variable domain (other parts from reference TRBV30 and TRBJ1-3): SQTIHQWPATLVQPVGSPLSLECTVEGTSNPNLYWYRQAAGRGLQLLFYSVGIGQISSEVPQNLSASRPQDRQFILSSKKLLLSDSGFYLCAWSDRHQLGNTIYFGEGSWLTVV.

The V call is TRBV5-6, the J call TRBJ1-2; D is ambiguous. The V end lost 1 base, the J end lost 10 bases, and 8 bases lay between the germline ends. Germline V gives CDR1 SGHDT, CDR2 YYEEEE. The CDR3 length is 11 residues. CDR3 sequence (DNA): TGTGCCAGCAGCTTGTCGGCGGACTACACCTTC. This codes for CASSLSADYTF.

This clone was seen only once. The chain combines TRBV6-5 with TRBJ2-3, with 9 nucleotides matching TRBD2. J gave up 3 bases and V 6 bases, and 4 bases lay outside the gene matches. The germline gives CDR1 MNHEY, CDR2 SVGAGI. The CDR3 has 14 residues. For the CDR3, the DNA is TGTGCCAGCAGACCCAGCGGGGGGACAGATACGCAGTATTTT. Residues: CASRPSGGTDTQYF.

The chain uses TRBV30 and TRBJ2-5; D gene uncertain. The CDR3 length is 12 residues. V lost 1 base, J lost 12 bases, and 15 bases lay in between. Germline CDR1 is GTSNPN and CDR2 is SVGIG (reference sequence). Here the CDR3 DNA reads TGTGCCTGGAGTGCTACCGGCCACACGGAGTACTTC. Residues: CAWSATGHTEYF.

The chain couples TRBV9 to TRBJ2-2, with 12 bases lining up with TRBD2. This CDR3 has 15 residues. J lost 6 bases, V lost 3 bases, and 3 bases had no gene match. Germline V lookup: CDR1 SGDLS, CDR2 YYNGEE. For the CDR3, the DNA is TGTGCCAGCAGCGAAACTAGCGGGGGGTCCGGGGAGCTGTTTTTT. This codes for CASSETSGGSGELFF.

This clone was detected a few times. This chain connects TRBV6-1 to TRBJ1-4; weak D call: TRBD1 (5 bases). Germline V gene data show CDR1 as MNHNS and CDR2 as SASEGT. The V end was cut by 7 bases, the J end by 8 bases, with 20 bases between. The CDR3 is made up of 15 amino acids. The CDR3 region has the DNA TGTGCCAGCACCCCGGGACCTGCGACCCGGGAAAAACTGTTTTTT. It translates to CASTPGPATREKLFF.

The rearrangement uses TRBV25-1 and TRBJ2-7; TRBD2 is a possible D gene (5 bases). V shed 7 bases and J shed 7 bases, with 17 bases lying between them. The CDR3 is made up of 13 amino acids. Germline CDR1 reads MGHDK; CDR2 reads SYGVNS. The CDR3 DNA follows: TGTGCCAGCACCGCAATTGGGCGCGGGGAGCAGTACTTC. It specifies CASTAIGRGEQYF.

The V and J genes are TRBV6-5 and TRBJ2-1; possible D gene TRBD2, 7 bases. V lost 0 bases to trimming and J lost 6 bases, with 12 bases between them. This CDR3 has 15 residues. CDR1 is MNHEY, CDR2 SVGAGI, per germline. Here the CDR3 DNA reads TGTGCCAGCAGTTACTCCCCGGGGGGCCCCAATGAGCAGTTCTTC. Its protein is CASSYSPGGPNEQFF.

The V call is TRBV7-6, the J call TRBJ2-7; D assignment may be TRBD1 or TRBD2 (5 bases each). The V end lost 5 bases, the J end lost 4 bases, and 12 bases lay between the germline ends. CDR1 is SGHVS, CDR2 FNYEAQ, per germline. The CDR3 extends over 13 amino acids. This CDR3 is CASSLNGGYEQYF. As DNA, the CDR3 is TGTGCCAGCAGCCTAAATGGGGGATACGAGCAGTACTTC.

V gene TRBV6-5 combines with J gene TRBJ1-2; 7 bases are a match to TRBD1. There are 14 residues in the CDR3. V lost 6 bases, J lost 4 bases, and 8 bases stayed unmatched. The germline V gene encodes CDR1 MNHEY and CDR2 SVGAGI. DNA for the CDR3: TGTGCCAGCAGGGGACAGCAAGGAGCCTATGGCTACACCTTC. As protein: CASRGQQGAYGYTF.

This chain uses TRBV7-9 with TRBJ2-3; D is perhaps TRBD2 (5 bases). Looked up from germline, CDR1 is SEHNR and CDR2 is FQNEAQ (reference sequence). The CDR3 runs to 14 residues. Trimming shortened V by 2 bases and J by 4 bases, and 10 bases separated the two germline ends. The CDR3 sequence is CASSLRSSPDTQYF. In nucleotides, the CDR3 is TGTGCCAGCAGCTTAAGATCTAGCCCAGATACGCAGTATTTT.

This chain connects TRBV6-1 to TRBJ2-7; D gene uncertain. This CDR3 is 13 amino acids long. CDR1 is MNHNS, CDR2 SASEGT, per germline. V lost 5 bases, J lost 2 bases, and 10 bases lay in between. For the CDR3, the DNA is TGTGCCAGCAGTCCCCCCTACCCCTACGAGCAGTACTTC. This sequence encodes CASSPPYPYEQYF.

The CDR3 loop reads CATETGDSSTDTQYF. CDR3 in DNA: TGTGCCACCGAGACAGGCGATTCGAGCACAGATACGCAGTATTTT. This chain joins TRBV19 and TRBJ2-3, with D possibly being TRBD1 (6 bases). Trimming shortened V by 10 bases and J by 0 bases, and 17 bases separated the two germline ends. In germline, CDR1 is LNHDA, CDR2 SQIVND (reference sequence). The CDR3 has 15 residues.